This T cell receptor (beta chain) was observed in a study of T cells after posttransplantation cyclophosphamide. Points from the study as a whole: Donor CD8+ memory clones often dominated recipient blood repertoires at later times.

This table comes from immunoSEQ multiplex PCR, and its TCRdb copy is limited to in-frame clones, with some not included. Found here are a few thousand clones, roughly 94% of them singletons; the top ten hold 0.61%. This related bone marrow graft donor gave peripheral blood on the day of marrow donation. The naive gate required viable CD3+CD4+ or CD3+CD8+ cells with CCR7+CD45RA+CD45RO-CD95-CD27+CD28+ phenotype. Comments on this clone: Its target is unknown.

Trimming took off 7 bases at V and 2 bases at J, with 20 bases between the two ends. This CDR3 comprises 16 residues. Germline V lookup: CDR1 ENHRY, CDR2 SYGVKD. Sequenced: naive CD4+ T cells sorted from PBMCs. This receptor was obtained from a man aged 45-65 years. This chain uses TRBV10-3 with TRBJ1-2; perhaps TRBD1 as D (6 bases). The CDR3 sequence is CAITDSGQGTNYGYTF. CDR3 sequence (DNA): TGTGCCATCACCGACTCGGGGCAGGGGACCAACTATGGCTACACCTTC.